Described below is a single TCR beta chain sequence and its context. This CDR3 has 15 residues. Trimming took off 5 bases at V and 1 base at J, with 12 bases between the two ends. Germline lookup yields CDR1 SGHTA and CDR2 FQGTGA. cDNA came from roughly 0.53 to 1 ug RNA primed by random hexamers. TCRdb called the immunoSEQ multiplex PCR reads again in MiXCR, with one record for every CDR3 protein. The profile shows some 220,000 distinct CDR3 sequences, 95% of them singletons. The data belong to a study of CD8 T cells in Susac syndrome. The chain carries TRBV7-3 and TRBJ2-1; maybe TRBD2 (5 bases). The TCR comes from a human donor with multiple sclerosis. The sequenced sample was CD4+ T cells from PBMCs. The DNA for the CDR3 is TGTGCCAGCAGCCTGAGCGGCCGTTCCTACAATGAGCAGTTCTTC. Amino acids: CASSLSGRSYNEQFF.